Each of the 8 T cell receptor beta chains below was sequenced from the same sample in a study of T cells after yellow fever vaccination. In TCRdb, the 5' RACE reads were re-called with MiXCR into one record per CDR3 protein. The repertoire consists of hundreds of thousands of distinct CDR3 sequences, with roughly 3.5% occurring once and the leading ten covering roughly a quarter. The specimen comprised PBMCs, sampled on the day of the yellow fever booster vaccination. Receptors originate from a man aged 18 to 30 who received the YFV17D yellow fever vaccine.

This clonotype was seen a few times. This chain joins TRBV12-3 or TRBV12-4 and TRBJ1-5, with D unclear. The CDR3 spans 14 residues. V lost 8 bases to trimming and J lost 0 bases, with 11 bases between them. The CDR3 nucleotides read TGTGCCAGCCGATCCGGGTATAGCAATCAGCCCCAGCATTTT. Its translation is CASRSGYSNQPQHF.

This clonotype turned up a few times. The gene calls are TRBV21-1 and TRBJ2-3. TRBV21-1 is reported as a pseudogene. CDR3 size: 16 residues. DNA for the CDR3: TGTGCCAGCAGCAACTTCGAGAAAACTAGCACAGATACGCAGTATTTT. Translation gives CASSNFEKTSTDTQYF.

This clonotype was found a few times. The chain links TRBV18 to TRBJ1-4, with 8 bases matching TRBD1. The V gene end was trimmed by 3 bases and the J gene end by 8 bases; junction bases not matched to a gene: 8. Germline CDR1 is KGHSH and CDR2 is LQKENI. This CDR3 comprises 15 residues. The CDR3: CASSPDREVVEKLFF. The DNA for the CDR3 is TGTGCCAGCTCACCGGACAGGGAAGTGGTGGAAAAACTGTTTTTT.

This clonotype was seen a handful of times. The chain links TRBV18 to TRBJ2-7; either TRBD1 or TRBD2 may fit D (7 bases each). The V gene lost 4 bases and the J gene lost 7 bases, with 20 bases spanning the gap. CDR1 is KGHSH and CDR2 is LQKENI in the germline V gene. The CDR3 extends over 15 amino acids. The CDR3 sequence is CASSQQTGSGGEQYV. For the CDR3, the DNA is TGTGCCAGCTCACAACAGACAGGGTCCGGGGGGGAGCAGTACGTC.

This clonotype was recorded many times. The genes are TRBV7-9 and TRBJ2-2, with 12 bases fitting TRBD2. This CDR3 has 22 amino acids. The V and J ends lost 2 bases and 4 bases, in that order; junction bases with no gene match: 20. Germline loops: CDR1 SEHNR, CDR2 FQNEAQ (reference sequence). The CDR3 sequence is CASSLLVEGTSGLAGTTGELFF. CDR3 nucleotides: TGTGCCAGCAGCTTACTGGTCGAGGGGACAAGTGGACTAGCGGGGACCACCGGGGAGCTGTTTTTT. The complete variable domain, with remaining parts taken from reference TRBV7-9 and TRBJ2-2, reads DTGVSQNPRHKITKRGQNVTFRCDPISEHNRLYWYRQTLGQGPEFLTYFQNEAQLEKSRLLSDRFSAERPKGSFSTLEIQRTEQGDSAMYLCASSLLVEGTSGLAGTTGELFFGEGSRLTVL.

This clonotype was seen a handful of times. This chain joins TRBV10-3 and TRBJ1-1, with 9 bases aligning to TRBD1. The CDR3 spans 13 residues. Germline loops: CDR1 ENHRY, CDR2 SYGVKD. After removal of 9 bases from V and 9 bases from J, the junction contained 11 bases not matched to a gene. CDR3 protein: CAIRPRQGVKAFF. The CDR3 bases are TGTGCCATAAGACCGCGACAGGGGGTAAAAGCTTTCTTT.

This clonotype showed up many times. The rearrangement joins TRBV11-2 to TRBJ2-7; TRBD1 agrees at 8 bases. CDR1 is SGHAT, CDR2 FQNNGV, per germline. This CDR3 is built from 18 residues. Trimming took 5 bases from V and 5 from J; bases not matched to a gene: 20. Here the CDR3 reads CASSPKGQGSTVIDEQYV. CDR3 bases: TGTGCCAGCAGCCCCAAAGGACAGGGAAGCACCGTTATTGACGAGCAGTACGTC.

The chain recombines TRBV20-1 with TRBJ1-3, with a possible D match to TRBD1 (5 bases). The CDR3 is made up of 13 amino acids. Trimming stripped 6 bases from V and 0 bases from J, with 9 bases between. Germline assignment: CDR1 DFQATT and CDR2 SNEGSKA (reference sequence). CDR3 loop: CSAQGGSGNTIYF. In DNA form, the CDR3 reads TGCAGTGCCCAGGGAGGCTCTGGAAACACCATATATTTT.